The entry below describes one T cell receptor beta chain. Its matching antigen is unknown. Germline CDR1 reads SGDLS; CDR2 reads YYNGEE. The length of the CDR3 is 13 residues. Trimming stripped 0 bases from V and 3 bases from J, with 7 bases between. The investigators amplified TCR beta CDR3 regions from RNA transcripts. The HTBI primer set served for first-round RT-PCR of the TCR CDR3. TCRdb fed the multiplex PCR reads into MiXCR, producing one record per CDR3 protein. The table lists more than 500,000 distinct CDR3 sequences, 35% to 55% of them singletons, with 19% in the top ten. This specimen comes from a study of T cells in Graves' hyperthyroidism and ophthalmopathy. Study-level results: Ophthalmopathy stood apart from stable hyperthyroidism in a 13 V-J model.

Criteria for exclusion of patients were uncontrolled infection, other autoimmune disease, pregnancy or lactation. The clonotype was recovered from an adult woman with Graves' disease, either hyperthyroidism or ophthalmopathy (not recorded which). Source material: peripheral blood or thyroid tissue (not recorded which). This rearrangement joins TRBV9 to TRBJ2-7; no clear D. CDR3 region: CASSVGGNYEQYF. CDR3 in DNA: TGTGCCAGCAGCGTAGGGGGAAACTACGAGCAGTACTTC.